The sequence of this T cell receptor beta chain was determined in a study of identical twins. Study results and limitations: Whereas memory repertoires showed no such difference, abundant cord blood beta clonotypes carried fewer insertions. Cross-sectional statistics underpinned the conclusions; the same donors were not followed. For zero-insertion analyses, partial confounding could come from invariant MAIT and iNKT cells.

TCRdb processed the 5' RACE reads anew with MiXCR; each CDR3 protein has one entry. This sample has about 890,000 distinct CDR3 sequences, with over 9% found just once. A remark on this clonotype: Its antigen is unidentified.

The donor group consisted entirely of healthy Caucasians. The CDR3 has 15 amino acids. V was trimmed by 3 bases and J by 4 bases, leaving 13 bases between them. CDR1 is MGHRA and CDR2 is YSYEKL in the germline V gene. These same data were also listed under a study on yellow fever vaccine responses in identical twins.

This sequence originates from a woman aged 18 to 35 in good health. Source material: PBMCs. The chain uses TRBV4-1 and TRBJ2-1; no clear D gene. The DNA for the CDR3 is TGCGCCAGCAGCCACCCTCCACATGGGTACAATGAGCAGTTCTTC. Translating gives CASSHPPHGYNEQFF.